These T cell receptor beta chains were read from a single sample in a study of T cell clusters in autoimmune cytopenias. One entry per CDR3 protein, without DNA, is what TCRdb gives after re-calling the multiplex PCR reads. The sample data list thousands of distinct CDR3 sequences. Sequencing was carried out using peripheral blood. The receptors derive from a human donor with an autoimmune cytopenia or autoimmune hepatitis (not recorded which). CDR3s include the opening cysteine and the closing phenylalanine or tryptophan. Expanded clones are given a class, and other clones once, few, many or no size at all.

J | size | V | CDR3
TRBJ1-5 | medium-sized | TRBV12-3/TRBV12-4 | CASSLNSNQPQHF
TRBJ2-5 | large | TRBV29-1 | CSVEGRGLMETQYF
TRBJ2-2 | medium-sized | TRBV6-5 | CASSSRTSGYTGELFF
TRBJ2-5 | medium-sized | TRBV19 | CASSRMRAASQETQYF
TRBJ1-6 | medium-sized | TRBV6-1 | CASSEVNRGGSPLHF
TRBJ2-7 | medium-sized | TRBV6-5 | CASRTGQGAYEQYF
TRBJ2-5 | - | TRBV5-4 | CASSPTGRTETQYF
TRBJ2-7 | - | TRBV15 | CATSTTSSNYEQYF
TRBJ1-6 | - | TRBV27 | CASSLRGVGSPLHF
TRBJ2-5 | medium-sized | TRBV6-1 | CASSEEGHRQETQYF
TRBJ2-3 | medium-sized | TRBV15 | CATSRETGLTDTQYF
TRBJ2-7 | - | TRBV18 | CASSRNYGTSGYEQYF